The rows below give T cell receptor beta chains drawn from one sample of a study of T cell responses to AZD1222 COVID-19 vaccine. Data came from immunoSEQ multiplex PCR; TCRdb stores just in-frame clones and leaves some out. The sample yields roughly 160,000 clones, over 75% seen once. The sequencing used peripheral blood, collected on day 0 of AZD1222 vaccination. The origin of the receptors is an adult in good health. Each CDR3 is given with its conserved first and last residue. A D gene is named only where the DNA matches it firmly. The size of a clone is reported for some rows only, either as once, few or many, or as a class for expanded clones.

abundance	v_gene	j_gene	d_gene	CDR3nt	CDR3aa
NA	TRBV9	TRBJ1-2	NA	TGTGCCAGCAGCGTAGACGGCCATGGCTACACCTTC	CASSVDGHGYTF
NA	TRBV7-6	TRBJ2-3	TRBD2	TGTGCCAGCAGCTTAGCGTCTAGCGGGGTGGCAGATACGCAGTATTTT	CASSLASSGVADTQYF
NA	TRBV19	TRBJ2-1	NA	TGTGCCAGTAGTATTGGGCGGAGGGTCTCCTACAATGAGCAGTTCTTC	CASSIGRRVSYNEQFF
once	TRBV15	TRBJ2-2	TRBD1	TGTGCCACCAGCAGAGCGTGGACAGGGGGCTCCGGCACCGGGGAGCTGTTTTTT	CATSRAWTGGSGTGELFF
NA	TRBV2	TRBJ1-2	NA	TGTGCCAGCAGGAGGGGAGTCGTCTATGGCTACACCTTC	CASRRGVVYGYTF
once	TRBV6-2/TRBV6-3	TRBJ2-7	NA	TGTGCCAGCAGTCATTGGGGGGGCCCCACCTACGAGCAGTACTTC	CASSHWGGPTYEQYF
NA	TRBV7-3	TRBJ2-1	NA	TGTGCCAGCAGCTTTACCGGGAGAAGCTCCTACAATGAGCAGTTCTTC	CASSFTGRSSYNEQFF
once	TRBV15	TRBJ1-1	TRBD1	TGTGCCACCAGCAGAGATCAAGGGGGCGGTGCTGAAGCTTTCTTT	CATSRDQGGGAEAFF
NA	TRBV6-5	TRBJ2-7	NA	TGTGCCAGCAGTTACGAAGGTTGGTCCGGGAAGGAGCAGTACTTC	CASSYEGWSGKEQYF
NA	TRBV18	TRBJ1-1	NA	TGTGCCAGCTCACCGCTAACGGGGGCTGAAGCTTTCTTT	CASSPLTGAEAFF
NA	TRBV28	TRBJ2-1	TRBD1	TGTGCCAGCATTAGCGCCGGGACAGGGGGCGCGGCGGGGCAGTTCTTC	CASISAGTGGAAGQFF
NA	TRBV5-8	TRBJ1-1	NA	TGTGCCAGCAGACGGACACTGGGGCAGATGAACACTGAAGCTTTCTTT	CASRRTLGQMNTEAFF
NA	TRBV27	TRBJ1-5	NA	TGTGCCAGCAGTCGGGGGGTTTTTCAGCCCCAGCATTTT	CASSRGVFQPQHF
NA	TRBV5-6	TRBJ2-2	TRBD1	TGTGCCAGCAGCCTCGGGACAGGAGGAGCCGGGGAGCTGTTTTTT	CASSLGTGGAGELFF
NA	TRBV9	TRBJ2-1	TRBD2	TGTGCCAGCAGCGTAGATGGCGGGGGGTCGTACAATGAGCAGTTCTTC	CASSVDGGGSYNEQFF
many	TRBV9	TRBJ2-2	TRBD2	TGTGCCAGCAGCGTCGCTCTAGCGGGGGGCACCGGGGAGCTGTTTTTT	CASSVALAGGTGELFF
NA	TRBV6-5	TRBJ1-2	NA	TGTGCCAGCAGTCCCCAACGGGAGGGCTATGGCTACACCTTC	CASSPQREGYGYTF
NA	TRBV7-2	TRBJ2-7	TRBD1	TGTGCCAGCAGCTTAGTGGGACAGGCTTGGGAGCAGTACTTC	CASSLVGQAWEQYF